This is a list of T cell receptor beta chains from one sample in a study of human T cells and chemical hapten exposure. TCRdb called the reads again in MiXCR, with one record for every CDR3 protein. Among about 120,000 distinct CDR3 sequences listed, 8% to 9.5% were seen once. Sequences were obtained from whole blood. Receptors originate from a human donor in good health. Some clones in this sample may be carry-over from other donors' samples. Each CDR3 is given with its conserved first and last residue. Each record gives: V gene, CDR3 protein.

v_call: TRBV7-9
cdr3_aa: CASSSPRDGTQYF

v_call: TRBV27
cdr3_aa: CASRGHRTGYSPLHF

v_call: TRBV5-1
cdr3_aa: CASRPYATLAVSYSGANVLTF

v_call: TRBV7-3
cdr3_aa: CASSLEGSNNYGYTF

v_call: TRBV7-2
cdr3_aa: CASSRRTGINSPLHF

v_call: TRBV2
cdr3_aa: CAISGAEAGQPQHF

v_call: TRBV5-1
cdr3_aa: CASSPTGGGKNIQYF

v_call: TRBV25-1
cdr3_aa: CASSPRVSRDEQFF

v_call: TRBV27
cdr3_aa: CASSPNYNSPLHF

v_call: TRBV18
cdr3_aa: CASSPGPSGANVLTF

v_call: TRBV20-1
cdr3_aa: CSARVPGGSQDTQYF

v_call: TRBV5-6
cdr3_aa: CASSFFPTGPSYGYTF

v_call: TRBV20-1
cdr3_aa: CSARAQGNYGYTF

v_call: TRBV11-2
cdr3_aa: CASSFPTSGLGTDTQYF

v_call: TRBV4-3
cdr3_aa: CASSQQTAANYGYTF

v_call: TRBV20-1
cdr3_aa: CSARVGTSTDTQYF

v_call: TRBV6-2/TRBV6-3
cdr3_aa: CASRPQGSTEAFF

v_call: TRBV4-1
cdr3_aa: CASSLEETEMSEQYF

v_call: TRBV11-2
cdr3_aa: CASSLDWPQYF

v_call: TRBV6-2/TRBV6-3
cdr3_aa: CASTLITGNTEAFF

v_call: TRBV29-1
cdr3_aa: CSIFGAGGQWGTDTQYF

v_call: TRBV7-9
cdr3_aa: CASSLVSDNEQFF

v_call: TRBV10-1
cdr3_aa: CASSSLRGYEQYF

v_call: TRBV20-1
cdr3_aa: CSATDRDSHYEQYF

v_call: TRBV7-9
cdr3_aa: CASSLRGENTEAFF

v_call: TRBV11-2
cdr3_aa: CASSLDPPQGFGNTIYF

v_call: TRBV6-5
cdr3_aa: CASRGTGFYEQYF

v_call: TRBV7-2
cdr3_aa: CASSLEGARTEAFF

v_call: TRBV4-2
cdr3_aa: CASSQEALAGESSYNEQFF